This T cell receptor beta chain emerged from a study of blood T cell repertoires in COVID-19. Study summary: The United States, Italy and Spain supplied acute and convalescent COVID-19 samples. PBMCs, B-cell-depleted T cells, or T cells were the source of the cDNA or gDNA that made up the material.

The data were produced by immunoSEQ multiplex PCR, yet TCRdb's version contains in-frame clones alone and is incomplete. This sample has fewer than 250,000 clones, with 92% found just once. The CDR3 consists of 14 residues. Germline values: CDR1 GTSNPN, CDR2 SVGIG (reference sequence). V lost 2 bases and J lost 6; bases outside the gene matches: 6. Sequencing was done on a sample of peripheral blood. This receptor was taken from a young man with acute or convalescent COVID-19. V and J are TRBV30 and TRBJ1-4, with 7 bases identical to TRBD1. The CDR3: CAWSRTGEDEKLFF. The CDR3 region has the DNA TGTGCCTGGAGTCGAACAGGGGAGGATGAAAAACTGTTTTTT.